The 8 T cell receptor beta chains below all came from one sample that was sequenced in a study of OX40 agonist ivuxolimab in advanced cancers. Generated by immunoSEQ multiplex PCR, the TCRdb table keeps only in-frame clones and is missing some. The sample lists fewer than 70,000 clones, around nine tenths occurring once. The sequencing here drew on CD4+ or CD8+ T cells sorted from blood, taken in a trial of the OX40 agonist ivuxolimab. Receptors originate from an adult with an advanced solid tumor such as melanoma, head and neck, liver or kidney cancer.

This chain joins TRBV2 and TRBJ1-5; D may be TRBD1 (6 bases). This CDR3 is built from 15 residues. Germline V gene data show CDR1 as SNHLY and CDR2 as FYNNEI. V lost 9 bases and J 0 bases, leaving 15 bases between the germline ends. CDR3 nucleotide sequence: TGTGCCAGGGGGGGGCGACAGAATAGCAATCAGCCCCAGCATTTT. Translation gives CARGGRQNSNQPQHF.

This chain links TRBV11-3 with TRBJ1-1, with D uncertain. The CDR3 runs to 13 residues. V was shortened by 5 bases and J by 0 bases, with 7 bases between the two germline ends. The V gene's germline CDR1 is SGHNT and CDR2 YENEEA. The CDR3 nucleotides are TGTGCCAGCAGCCATACAGTGAACACTGAAGCTTTCTTT. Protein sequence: CASSHTVNTEAFF.

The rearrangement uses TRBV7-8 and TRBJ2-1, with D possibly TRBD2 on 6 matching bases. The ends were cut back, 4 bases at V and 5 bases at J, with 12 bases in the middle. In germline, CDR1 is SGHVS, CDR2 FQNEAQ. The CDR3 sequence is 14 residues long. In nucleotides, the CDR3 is TGTGCCAGCAGCTCTTCCGGGGGACACAATGAGCAGTTCTTC. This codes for CASSSSGGHNEQFF.

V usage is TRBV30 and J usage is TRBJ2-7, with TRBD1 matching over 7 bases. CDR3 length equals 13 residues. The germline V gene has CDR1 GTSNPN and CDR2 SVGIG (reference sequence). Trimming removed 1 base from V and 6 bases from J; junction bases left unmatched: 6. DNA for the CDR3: TGTGCCTGGAGTGGACAGGGCGTGGGCGAGCAGTACTTC. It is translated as CAWSGQGVGEQYF.

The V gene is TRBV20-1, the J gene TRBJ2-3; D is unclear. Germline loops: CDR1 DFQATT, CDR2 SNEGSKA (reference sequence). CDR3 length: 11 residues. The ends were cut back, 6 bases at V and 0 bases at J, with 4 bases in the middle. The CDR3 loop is CSATSTDTQYF. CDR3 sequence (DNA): TGCAGTGCAACTAGCACAGATACGCAGTATTTT.

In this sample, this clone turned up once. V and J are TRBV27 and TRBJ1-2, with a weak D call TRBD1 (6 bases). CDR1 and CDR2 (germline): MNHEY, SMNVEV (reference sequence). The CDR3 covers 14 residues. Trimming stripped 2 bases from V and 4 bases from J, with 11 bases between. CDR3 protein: CASSLKGGGYGYTF. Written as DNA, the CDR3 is TGTGCCAGCAGTTTAAAGGGGGGAGGCTATGGCTACACCTTC.

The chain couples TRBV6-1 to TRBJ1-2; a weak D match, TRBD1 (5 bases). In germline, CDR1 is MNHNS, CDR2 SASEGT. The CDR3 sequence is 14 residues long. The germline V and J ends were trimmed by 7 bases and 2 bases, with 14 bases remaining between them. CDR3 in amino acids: CASMGTVGNYGYTF. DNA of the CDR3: TGTGCCAGCATGGGGACGGTCGGAAACTATGGCTACACCTTC.

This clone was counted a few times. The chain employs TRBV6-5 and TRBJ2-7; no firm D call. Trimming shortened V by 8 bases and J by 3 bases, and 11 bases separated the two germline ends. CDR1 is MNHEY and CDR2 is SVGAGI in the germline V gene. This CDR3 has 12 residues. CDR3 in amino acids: CASCQPLYEQYF. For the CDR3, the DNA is TGTGCCAGCTGCCAACCGCTCTACGAGCAGTACTTC.